These T cell receptor beta chains were read from a single sample in a study of control samples from healthy donors and cancer patients. Clones were read by immunoSEQ multiplex PCR, and TCRdb kept only the in-frame ones, dropping some. The sample records approximately 100,000 clones, about 91% being singletons. Sequenced input: blood. The receptor source for this set is a man younger than 40 in good health. Each CDR3 is given with its conserved first and last residue. D genes are given only for firm matches. Clone size appears in some rows only: once, few, many, or a class for an expanded clone.

V	J	size	D	DNA	CDR3
TRBV4-1	TRBJ2-5	.	.	TGCGCCAGCAGCAGCGTGGGACGGAGCCCCCAAGAGACCCAGTACTTC	CASSSVGRSPQETQYF
TRBV7-9	TRBJ2-3	once	.	TGTGCCAGCAGCTCCTATGGGTGGTCAGGGACTAGCACAGATACGCAGTATTTT	CASSSYGWSGTSTDTQYF
TRBV19	TRBJ1-1	.	.	TGTGCCAGTAGTTATAGGGTAGGGATAGTGAACACTGAAGCTTTCTTT	CASSYRVGIVNTEAFF
TRBV6-6	TRBJ1-2	.	TRBD1	TGTGCCAGCAGGGAGGGACAGGGTGGTGGTGGCTACACCTTC	CASREGQGGGGYTF
TRBV19	TRBJ2-7	few	TRBD1	TGTGCCAGTACAGGAGCTGGACAGGGGGCATGGGAGCAGTACTTC	CASTGAGQGAWEQYF
TRBV5-1	TRBJ1-1	.	.	TGCGCCAGCAGCTTGAGCCGAAGTAGCGGTGAAGCTTTCTTT	CASSLSRSSGEAFF
TRBV5-6	TRBJ1-1	.	.	TGTGCCAGCAGAGGGAGCGGGTTAGGTGAAGCTTTCTTT	CASRGSGLGEAFF
TRBV7-3	TRBJ1-6	few	.	TGTGCCAGCAGCCCCCAAGGAGAAACTAATTCACCCCTCCACTTT	CASSPQGETNSPLHF
TRBV6-1	TRBJ1-4	.	.	TGTGCCAGCAGTGCCCGGCCTACAATGGGGGGTAATGAAAAACTGTTTTTT	CASSARPTMGGNEKLFF
TRBV9	TRBJ1-1	.	.	TGTGCCAGCAGCGCCACAGGGCAGCACGAAGCTTTCTTT	CASSATGQHEAFF